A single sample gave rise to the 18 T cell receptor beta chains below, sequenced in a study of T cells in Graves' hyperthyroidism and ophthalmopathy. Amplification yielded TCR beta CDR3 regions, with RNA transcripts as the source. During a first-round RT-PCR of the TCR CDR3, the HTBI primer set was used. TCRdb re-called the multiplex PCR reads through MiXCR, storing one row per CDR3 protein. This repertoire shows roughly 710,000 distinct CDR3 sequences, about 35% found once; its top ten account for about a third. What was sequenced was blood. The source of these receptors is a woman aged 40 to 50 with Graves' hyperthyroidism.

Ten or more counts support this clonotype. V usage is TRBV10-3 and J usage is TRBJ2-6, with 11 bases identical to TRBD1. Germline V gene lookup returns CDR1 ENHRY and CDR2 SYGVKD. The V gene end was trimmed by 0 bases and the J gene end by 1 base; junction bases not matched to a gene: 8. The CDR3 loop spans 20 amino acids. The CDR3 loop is CAISESIRTGGASGANVLTF. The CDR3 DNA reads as TGTGCCATCAGTGAGTCGATCAGGACAGGGGGCGCATCTGGGGCCAACGTCCTGACTTTC.

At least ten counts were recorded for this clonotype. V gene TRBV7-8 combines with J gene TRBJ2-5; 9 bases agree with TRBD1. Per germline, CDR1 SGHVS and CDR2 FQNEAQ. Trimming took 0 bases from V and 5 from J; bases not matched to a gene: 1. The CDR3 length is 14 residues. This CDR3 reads CASSLADRGETQYF. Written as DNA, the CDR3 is TGTGCCAGCAGCTTAGCGGACAGGGGTGAGACCCAGTACTTC.

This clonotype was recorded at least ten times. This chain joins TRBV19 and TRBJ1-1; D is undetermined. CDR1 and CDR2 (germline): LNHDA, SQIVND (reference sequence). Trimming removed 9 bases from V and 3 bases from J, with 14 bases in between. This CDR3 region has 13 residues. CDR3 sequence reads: CASSPRGDTEAFF. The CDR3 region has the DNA TGTGCCAGCAGCCCCCGCGGAGACACTGAAGCTTTCTTT.

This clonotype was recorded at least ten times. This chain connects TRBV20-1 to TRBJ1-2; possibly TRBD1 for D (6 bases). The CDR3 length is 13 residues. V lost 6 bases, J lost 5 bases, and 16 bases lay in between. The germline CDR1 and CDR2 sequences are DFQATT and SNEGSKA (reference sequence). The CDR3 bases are TGCAGTGCAGTAACAGGGATTAGATATGGCTACACCTTC. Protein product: CSAVTGIRYGYTF.

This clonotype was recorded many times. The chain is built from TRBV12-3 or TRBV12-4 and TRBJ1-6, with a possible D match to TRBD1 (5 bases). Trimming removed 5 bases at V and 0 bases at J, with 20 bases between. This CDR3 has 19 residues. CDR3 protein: CASSRGTAASFSYNSPLHF. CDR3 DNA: TGTGCCAGCAGTCGCGGGACGGCCGCCTCCTTCTCCTATAATTCACCCCTCCACTTT.

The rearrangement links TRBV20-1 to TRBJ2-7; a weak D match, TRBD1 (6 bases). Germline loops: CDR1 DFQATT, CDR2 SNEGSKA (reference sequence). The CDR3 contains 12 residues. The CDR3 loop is CSLTETGYEQYF. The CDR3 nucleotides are TGCAGCCTAACCGAAACAGGGTACGAGCAGTACTTC.

CDR3 in amino acids: CASSREGTGGETQYF. CDR3 DNA sequence: TGTGCCAGCAGCCGGGAAGGGACAGGCGGAGAGACCCAGTACTTC. The rearrangement links TRBV7-6 to TRBJ2-5; the match to TRBD1 covers 8 bases. The germline gives CDR1 SGHVS, CDR2 FNYEAQ. Trimming at V came to 5 bases and at J to 4 bases, leaving 9 bases not matched to a gene. The CDR3 covers 15 residues.

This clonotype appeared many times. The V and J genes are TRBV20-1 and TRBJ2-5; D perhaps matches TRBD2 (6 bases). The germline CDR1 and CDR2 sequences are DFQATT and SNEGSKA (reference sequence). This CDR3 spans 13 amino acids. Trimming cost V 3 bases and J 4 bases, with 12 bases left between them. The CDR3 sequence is CSARGNGGETQYF. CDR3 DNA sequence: TGCAGTGCTAGGGGGAACGGGGGAGAGACCCAGTACTTC.

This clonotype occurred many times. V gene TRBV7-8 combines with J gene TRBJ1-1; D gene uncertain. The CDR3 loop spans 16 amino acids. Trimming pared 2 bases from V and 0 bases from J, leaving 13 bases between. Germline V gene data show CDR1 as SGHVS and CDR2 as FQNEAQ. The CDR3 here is CASSLSTGSMNTEAFF. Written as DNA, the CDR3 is TGTGCCAGCAGCTTATCCACGGGAAGCATGAACACTGAAGCTTTCTTT.

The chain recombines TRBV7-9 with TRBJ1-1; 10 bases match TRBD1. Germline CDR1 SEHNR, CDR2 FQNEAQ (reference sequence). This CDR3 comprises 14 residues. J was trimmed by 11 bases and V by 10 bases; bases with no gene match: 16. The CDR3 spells CANSSPGQGMGAFF. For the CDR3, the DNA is TGTGCCAACAGTTCTCCGGGACAGGGGATGGGGGCTTTCTTT.

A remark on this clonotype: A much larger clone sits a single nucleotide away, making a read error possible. In DNA form, the CDR3 reads TGCGCCAGCAGCCATGACGGAGCGGGAGAGACCCAGTACTTC. It specifies CASSHDGAGETQYF. This sequence joins TRBV4-1 and TRBJ2-5; possibly TRBD2 for D (6 bases). CDR3 size: 14 residues. Trimming removed 3 bases at V and 4 bases at J, with 12 bases between. Germline CDR1 is MGHRA and CDR2 is YSYEKL.

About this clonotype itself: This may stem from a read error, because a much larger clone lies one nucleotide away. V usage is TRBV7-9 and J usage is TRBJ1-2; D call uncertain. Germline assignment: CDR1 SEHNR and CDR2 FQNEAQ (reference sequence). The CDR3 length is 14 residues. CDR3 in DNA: TGTGCCAGCGGCTTGCGGGAGAGTACCTATGGCTACACCTTC. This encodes CASGLRESTYGYTF. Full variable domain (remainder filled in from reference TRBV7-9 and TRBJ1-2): DTGVSQNPRHKITKRGQNVTFRCDPISEHNRLYWYRQTLGQGPEFLTYFQNEAQLEKSRLLSDRFSAERPKGSFSTLEIQRTEQGDSAMYLCASGLRESTYGYTFGSGTRLTVV.

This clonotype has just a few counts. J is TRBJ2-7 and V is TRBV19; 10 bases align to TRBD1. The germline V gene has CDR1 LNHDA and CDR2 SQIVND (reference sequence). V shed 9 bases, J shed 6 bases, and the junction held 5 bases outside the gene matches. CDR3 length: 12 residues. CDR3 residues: CASAGQGSEQYF. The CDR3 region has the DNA TGTGCCAGCGCGGGACAGGGGAGCGAGCAGTACTTC.

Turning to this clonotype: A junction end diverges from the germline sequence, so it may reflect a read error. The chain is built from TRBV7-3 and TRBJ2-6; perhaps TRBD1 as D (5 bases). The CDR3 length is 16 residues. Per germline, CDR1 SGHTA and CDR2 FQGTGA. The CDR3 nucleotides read TGTGCCAGCCCCGACACCGGTCACTCTGGGGCCAACGCCCTGACTTTC. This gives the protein CASPDTGHSGANALTF.

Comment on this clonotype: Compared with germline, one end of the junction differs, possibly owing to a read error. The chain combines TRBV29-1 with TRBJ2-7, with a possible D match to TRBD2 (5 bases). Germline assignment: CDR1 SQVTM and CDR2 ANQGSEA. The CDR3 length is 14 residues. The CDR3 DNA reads TGCAGCGTTGAAGCCAGAGGGCGCATAGGTGAGCAGTGCTTC. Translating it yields CSVEARGRIGEQCF.

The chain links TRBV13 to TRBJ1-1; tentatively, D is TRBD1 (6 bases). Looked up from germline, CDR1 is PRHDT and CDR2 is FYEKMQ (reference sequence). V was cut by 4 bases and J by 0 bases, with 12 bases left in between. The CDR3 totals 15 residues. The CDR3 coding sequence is TGTGCCAGCAGCTCACATACAGGGTTGAACACTGAAGCTTTCTTT. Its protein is CASSSHTGLNTEAFF.

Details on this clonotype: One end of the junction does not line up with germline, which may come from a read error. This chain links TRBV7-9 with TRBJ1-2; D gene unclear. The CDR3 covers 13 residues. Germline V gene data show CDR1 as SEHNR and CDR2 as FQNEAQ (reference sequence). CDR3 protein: CTSSWGSRGGYTF. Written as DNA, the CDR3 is TGTACCAGCAGCTGGGGTTCCCGAGGCGGCTACACCTTC.

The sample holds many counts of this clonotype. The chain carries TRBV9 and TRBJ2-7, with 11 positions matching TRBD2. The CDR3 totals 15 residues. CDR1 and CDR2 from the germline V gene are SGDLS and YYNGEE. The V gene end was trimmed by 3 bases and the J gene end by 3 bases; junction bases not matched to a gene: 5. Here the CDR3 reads CASSAGTSGVYEQYF. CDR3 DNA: TGTGCCAGCAGCGCCGGGACTAGCGGTGTCTACGAGCAGTACTTC.